This T cell receptor beta chain was captured by sequencing in a study of blood T cell repertoires in COVID-19. Study background: COVID-19 samples, acute and convalescent, were from the United States, Italy and Spain. PBMCs, B-cell-depleted T cells, or T cells provided the cDNA or gDNA that made up the material.

V was pared by 3 bases and J by 6 bases, with 15 bases between. Germline CDR1 reads MDHEN; CDR2 reads SYDVKM. The CDR3 loop spans 15 amino acids. This table comes from immunoSEQ multiplex PCR, and its TCRdb copy is limited to in-frame clones, with some not included. The repertoire holds about 82,000 clones, with 70% to 90% as singletons. This TCR derives from an older man with active or convalescent COVID-19. The sequenced sample was peripheral blood. J is TRBJ2-4 and V is TRBV28; perhaps TRBD2 as D (5 bases). CDR3 in amino acids: CASSLGDLGVNIQYF. In DNA form, the CDR3 reads TGTGCCAGCAGTTTGGGAGACCTTGGGGTAAACATTCAGTACTTC.